A selection of T cell receptor beta chains follows, all from one sample in a study of blood T cell repertoires in COVID-19. The repertoire was sequenced with immunoSEQ multiplex PCR; TCRdb's copy has only in-frame clones and lacks some. The sample has approximately 240,000 clones, 75% to 90% seen once. Sequencing used peripheral blood. The receptors were gathered from a woman aged 30 to 39 who had recovered from COVID-19. CDR3s include the opening cysteine and the closing phenylalanine or tryptophan. Fields, in order: CDR3 protein, J gene, V gene.

CDR3 protein: CASSFGTSGTHGTFNEQFF; J gene: TRBJ2-1; V gene: TRBV11-2
CDR3 protein: CASSRAGGARTEAFF; J gene: TRBJ1-1; V gene: TRBV7-2
CDR3 protein: CASSRLRGSQETQYF; J gene: TRBJ2-5; V gene: TRBV4-2
CDR3 protein: CASSPEVGRLNTEAFF; J gene: TRBJ1-1; V gene: TRBV7-6
CDR3 protein: CASSTRGTVRSEAFF; J gene: TRBJ1-1; V gene: TRBV3-1/TRBV3-2
CDR3 protein: CASSPLAQGAIEQYF; J gene: TRBJ2-7; V gene: TRBV18
CDR3 protein: CASSLDGTEGGHRDQPQHF; J gene: TRBJ1-5; V gene: TRBV13
CDR3 protein: CASSYGGLATLNEQFF; J gene: TRBJ2-1; V gene: TRBV6-5
CDR3 protein: CASSSYGTEANEQFF; J gene: TRBJ2-1; V gene: TRBV11-3
CDR3 protein: CASSEGGGLETQYF; J gene: TRBJ2-5; V gene: TRBV6-1
CDR3 protein: CASSLAAPGSTDTQYF; J gene: TRBJ2-3; V gene: TRBV27
CDR3 protein: CASSFTSFETQYF; J gene: TRBJ2-5; V gene: TRBV6-2/TRBV6-3
CDR3 protein: CASSIRGGVGQPQHF; J gene: TRBJ1-5; V gene: TRBV19
CDR3 protein: CASSLSGGGTPRDEQYF; J gene: TRBJ2-7; V gene: TRBV9
CDR3 protein: CASSYSTSGGEQFF; J gene: TRBJ2-1; V gene: TRBV6-5
CDR3 protein: CSVAVGRDTEAFF; J gene: TRBJ1-1; V gene: TRBV29-1
CDR3 protein: CASSIQGGYTF; J gene: TRBJ1-2; V gene: TRBV19
CDR3 protein: CASSRTGGTYEQYF; J gene: TRBJ2-7; V gene: TRBV28
CDR3 protein: CAIRDRVGYTF; J gene: TRBJ1-2; V gene: TRBV10-3
CDR3 protein: CASSPPLGQSNTGELFF; J gene: TRBJ2-2; V gene: TRBV6-6
CDR3 protein: CASSEGGDRVGYTF; J gene: TRBJ1-2; V gene: TRBV6-1
CDR3 protein: CASSVWDRVYNEQFF; J gene: TRBJ2-1; V gene: TRBV19
CDR3 protein: CASLPYGGSYNSPLHF; J gene: TRBJ1-6; V gene: TRBV19
CDR3 protein: CASTPDRGYSPLHF; J gene: TRBJ1-6; V gene: TRBV7-2
CDR3 protein: CASSSGLKTQETQYF; J gene: TRBJ2-5; V gene: TRBV7-3
CDR3 protein: CASSIVQGMAFF; J gene: TRBJ1-1; V gene: TRBV19
CDR3 protein: CAGADRDNSPLHF; J gene: TRBJ1-6; V gene: TRBV2
CDR3 protein: CASSVTGAAYEQYF; J gene: TRBJ2-7; V gene: TRBV5-5
CDR3 protein: CASSNGQGMSDTQYF; J gene: TRBJ2-3; V gene: TRBV19
CDR3 protein: CASSQVGAEQPQHF; J gene: TRBJ1-5; V gene: TRBV4-1
CDR3 protein: CASSREDNEQFF; J gene: TRBJ2-1; V gene: TRBV5-1